One TCR beta chain is described in this entry. The specificity of this receptor is unknown. No per-base quality is available; no much larger clone lies one base away. This record belongs to a study of vaccination and CD4 T cells after COVID-19 (dated by TCRdb to between 2021 and 2024). Regarding the study in general: Convalescent patients had a positive SARS-CoV-2 result on nasal swab PCR, and of these patients, several had mild disease and one had severe disease. Six males and four females were included in the convalescent cohort, with two Hispanic individuals, seven Caucasians, two Asians and one multiracial person represented. Each participant got two doses of either the Pfizer-BioNTech BNT162b2 vaccine (n=8) or the Moderna mRNA-1273 vaccine (n=2). Post-COVID blood samples were collected from convalescent patients a median of approximately 100 days after diagnosis, with a range of about 35 to 161 days. Post-vaccine blood samples were collected a median of approximately 77 days after the second vaccine dose, ranging from roughly 12 to 250 days. The cultures were stimulated with overlapping spike peptide pools from SARS-CoV-2 and from the common cold coronaviruses HCoV-NL63, HCoV-OC43 and HCoV-229E. As controls, cultures received a CEFX viral epitope pool (the positive control), an HIV-1 Nef peptide pool (the negative control), or no peptide at all. In 10 COVID-19 convalescent patients and a handful of infection-naive healthy vaccine recipients, researchers compared the spike-specific CD4+ TCR repertoire from before mRNA vaccination with the repertoire from after.

V gives up 1 base and J gives up 1 base, and the segment between their germline ends measures 13 bases. From the germline V gene (reference sequence), CDR1 is LNHDA and CDR2 is SQIVND. Counted from cysteine to phenylalanine, this CDR3 has 16 amino acids. Only the CDR3 DNA stays, 48 bases, in frame from base 1. General study outcomes and caveats: Although the median number of SARS-CoV-2-reactive clonotypes went up from more than 20 after infection to 35 to 40 after vaccination, the increase was not significant. The study included relatively few convalescent patients and did not analyze early timepoints after natural infection. Of the vaccine-specific clones in convalescent patients, 304 of 307, or nearly all, reacted only to SARS-CoV-2 spike and did not cross-react with common cold coronaviruses. In convalescent patients, a median around 89% of post-vaccine SARS-CoV-2-reactive clones were detected only after vaccination, suggesting vaccine-specific priming.

Read against the paper, the sample's treatment or condition label means: roughly 11-day PBMC culture with coronavirus spike peptide pools or control peptides (ViraFEST assay). The ViraFEST assay was used in the study, in which antigen-specific T cells were expanded with peptide pools and expanded clonotypes were subsequently identified by TCR sequencing. The positive SARS-CoV-2 PCR tests of the convalescent patients were dated from March to December 2020, before the Alpha, Beta and Delta variants emerged in the United States. Each well held 2 million to 2.5 million PBMCs cultured with roughly 10 ug/ml peptide pools in IMDM containing about 5% human AB serum and roughly 9 IU/ml IL-2. Half of the culture medium was replaced with fresh IL-2-containing medium on days 3 and 7. Once the cells had been in culture for about 10 days, the EasySep CD4+ T cell isolation kit was used to isolate CD4+ T cells by negative selection. Ficoll-Paque Plus gradient centrifugation was used to isolate PBMCs from whole blood, and the isolated PBMCs were then either used fresh or cryopreserved at -140C. In general, triplicate wells were set up for every culture condition.

The library came from PCR. At the Johns Hopkins FTIC core, DNA from the cultured CD4+ T cells underwent TCR sequencing with the Oncomine TCR Beta short-read assay. Genomic DNA was extracted from the cultured CD4+ T cells with the QIAamp micro DNA kit. Oncomine TCR Beta libraries from cultured CD4+ T cells were pooled using unique dual indexes and sequenced on an Illumina iSeq 100. The study's own analysis went as follows. Non-productive sequences were removed, and CDR3s not starting with C, not ending with F or W, or shorter than 7 amino acids were discarded. Antigen-specific clonotypes were identified with the MANAFEST web application by comparing peptide-stimulated wells with reference and other culture wells. An FDR below 0.05, an odds ratio above 5, and a productive frequency above 0.1% in at least two of three replicate wells were required for clones to be considered positive. Clonotypes that were significantly expanded in both SARS-CoV-2 spike wells and at least one common cold coronavirus spike condition were defined as cross-reactive. Similarity between CDR3 sequences was evaluated in R version 3.6.1 using Levenshtein distances (stringdist) and unrooted phylogenetic trees (ape). TCRdb cleaned the public reads at Q25 with fastp, built clones with MiXCR and kept in-frame beta chains. Every CDR3 protein is listed once, alongside the most common genes and DNA of its rows. Here the V and J calls rest on TCRdb's processing, not on the authors' analysis. Within this sample are about 13,000 distinct CDR3 sequences, with about 43% of them counted one time only. 9% to 9.5% of the sample rests with the top ten.

The TCR originated in a human donor who had recovered from COVID-19. Material for sequencing was CD4+ T cells from blood, cultured in vitro. The chain is assembled from TRBV19 and TRBJ1-1; a tentative D match to TRBD1 spans 5 bases. The nucleotides read TGTGCCAGTAGTATAGCGGCAGGGTTGGGGAACACTGAAGCTTTCTTT. It translates as CASSIAAGLGNTEAFF.